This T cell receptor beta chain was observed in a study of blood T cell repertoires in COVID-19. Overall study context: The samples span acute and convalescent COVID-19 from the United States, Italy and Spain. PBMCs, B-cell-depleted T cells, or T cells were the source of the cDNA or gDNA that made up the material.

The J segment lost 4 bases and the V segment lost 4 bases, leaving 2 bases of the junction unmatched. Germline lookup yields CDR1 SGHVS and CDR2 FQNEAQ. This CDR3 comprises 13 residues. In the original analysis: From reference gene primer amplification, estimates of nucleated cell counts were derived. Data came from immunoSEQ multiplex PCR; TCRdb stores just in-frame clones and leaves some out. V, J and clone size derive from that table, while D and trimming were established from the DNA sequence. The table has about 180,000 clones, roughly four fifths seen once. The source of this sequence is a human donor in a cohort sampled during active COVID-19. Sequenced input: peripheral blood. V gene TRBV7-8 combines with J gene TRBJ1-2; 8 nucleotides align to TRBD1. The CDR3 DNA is TGTGCCAGCAGCTCGGGACAGGTCTATGGCTACACCTTC. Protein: CASSSGQVYGYTF.